This T cell receptor (beta chain) originates from a study of blood T cell repertoires in COVID-19. The overall study: PBMCs, B-cell-depleted T cells, or T cells provided the cDNA or gDNA that made up the material.

The CDR3 is 12 amino acids. CDR1 is SEHNR and CDR2 is FQNEAQ in the germline V gene (reference sequence). On this clone: A read error may produce the germline difference seen at one junction end.

Authors' data handling: Amplification with reference gene primers provided the estimates of nucleated cell counts. The protocol was immunoSEQ multiplex PCR, while the TCRdb copy is restricted to in-frame clones and leaves out a portion. The V and J calls and clone size were taken over from that table, and D and trimming were inferred from the DNA. The repertoire consists of some 270,000 clones, with 80% to 90% occurring once and the leading ten covering about 2.9%. This study enrolled people aged about 18 to 95 from 20 to 25 US geographic areas. The study assigned cohorts using participant-reported clinical history.

V is TRBV7-9 and J is TRBJ2-4, with D possibly TRBD1 on 6 matching bases. The receptor was isolated from a woman in her thirties or forties who had been exposed to COVID-19. Specimen: PBMCs or T cells enriched from blood (not recorded which). CDR3 nucleotide sequence: TGTGCCAGCAGCCCCGGCAAGGACAGCTTCAACTTC. Translation gives CASSPGKDSFNF.